The present entry profiles one T cell receptor (beta chain) with its context. There is no known antigen for this receptor. No quality values exist for individual bases; no much larger clone is one base distant. CDR3 length: 15 amino acids, cysteine to phenylalanine. The retained sequence is limited to the CDR3, 45 bases, with the frame set at the first base. Trimming costs V 5 bases and J 1 base, and their ends lie 11 bases apart. This sample is drawn from a study of shared clonotypes between healthy human individuals (TCRdb year 2020). At the level of the whole study: A couple of women and a few men aged 18 to 49 years were included in the cohort. To estimate repertoire size and how much clonotypes are shared between individuals, the study performed deep sequencing of blood TCR repertoires from a handful of healthy adults. To increase sequencing depth and limit assay-specific biases, different laboratories used diverse techniques to prepare libraries and sequence TCR repertoires. Between about 0.8 and 9 billion PBMCs per donor were obtained by leukapheresis. For each donor, CD4 naive and CD4 memory were each given three plates, CD8 naive was given two plates, and CD8 memory was given one plate. What the authors observed across the whole study: Compared with non-shared clonotypes, clonotypes shared by all four sorted-subset donors had higher generation probabilities. Sampling was limited to blood, and TCR repertoires in tissue likely differ from TCR repertoires in blood. Naive subsets generally had larger estimated clonotype richness than memory subsets did. When a few donors were compared, the shared fraction of clonotypes was 5% to 6.5% for naive CD4, around 4% for naive CD8, 2% to 2.5% for memory CD4, and 0.4% for memory CD8. Based on pairwise subsampling, the degree of clonotype sharing among donors was expected to be affected by sequencing depth. Because the study included only a small number of donors, the genetic and exposure-history diversity represented was limited. Rarefaction of sorted-subset datasets indicated incomplete sequencing despite the large sequencing depth.

Healthy HIV-negative adults with no recently reported acute infections or vaccinations were included as donors. All donors were Caucasian adults living in Nashville, Tennessee, USA. CD4+ T cells were enriched by magnetic negative selection, after which naive cells were positively selected on CD45RA and the negative fraction was taken as the memory subset. Blood was collected by leukapheresis, and PBMCs were isolated by Ficoll-Histopaque density gradient centrifugation and then cryopreserved in liquid nitrogen vapor phase. Analytical flow cytometry was used to check the purity and quantity of each magnetically sorted T cell population. Genomic DNA was isolated from every sorted fraction and measured by UV absorbance on a Nanodrop 2000c. Using the deep immunoSEQ assay, TCR CDR3 regions were amplified from genomic DNA by multiplex PCR. Extracted genomic DNA from each cell subset was distributed evenly across all wells of several immunoSEQ 96-well plates, and each plate was treated as a replicate. For sorted subsets, roughly 200 ng of genomic DNA, equivalent to some 33,000 T cell genomes, went into each replicate PCR. The purified libraries were quantified using a Qubit 3.0 fluorometer, sized with a Bioanalyzer 2100, and then quantified again using the KAPA Library Quantification kit. Every immunoSEQ 96-well plate was sequenced on a separate single-read 150-cycle Illumina NextSeq 550 flow cell. The authors processed their data as follows. Because only junctional sequences without quality scores were contained in the immunoSEQ output, filtering matching that applied to full-length reads could not be performed. Sequences were annotated with PyIR, a Python wrapper for IgBLAST v1.9, and V/J genes and CDR3 were assigned using IMGT germline references. Reads were removed for weak V/J assignments (E-value above 1e-6), missing CDR3, stop codons, out-of-frame junctions, or ambiguous translated residues. V3J clonotypes were defined as sequences sharing the same inferred V gene, J gene, and CDR3 amino acid sequence. Percentage overlap between repertoires was calculated by dividing the number of shared unique clonotypes by the size of the smaller repertoire. Repertoire richness was assessed with RTK rarefaction, the Chao1 estimator, and Recon v2.1 estimates of unobserved clonotypes. OLGA was used to compute generation probabilities for all TCRbeta clonotypes that the gDNA method yielded from a handful of donors. Imported from immuneACCESS, the table was reduced by TCRdb to in-frame sequences with V and J called. These copies leave out some clones; in studies compared against another copy, an unresolved V gene accounts for under half, and the cause of the remainder is not known. Clone size and V and J calls were adopted from that table, with D and trimming inferred from the DNA. This sample lists about 770,000 clones; just under 75% were detected once. Of the sample, over 1.5% is held by the ten largest clones.

The chain employs TRBV23-1 and TRBJ2-2; no D gene can be assigned with confidence. TRBV23-1 is an open reading frame, and its role is uncertain. The sequence came from a woman aged 30 to 39 in good health. The sequencing sample was made of memory CD4+ T cells sorted from blood. This specimen's cell subset or site label, per the study, means: CD45RA-negative fraction. The bases read TGCGCCAGCAGTATCCCCTCTATGAACACCGGGGAGCTGTTTTTT. The encoded protein is CASSIPSMNTGELFF.